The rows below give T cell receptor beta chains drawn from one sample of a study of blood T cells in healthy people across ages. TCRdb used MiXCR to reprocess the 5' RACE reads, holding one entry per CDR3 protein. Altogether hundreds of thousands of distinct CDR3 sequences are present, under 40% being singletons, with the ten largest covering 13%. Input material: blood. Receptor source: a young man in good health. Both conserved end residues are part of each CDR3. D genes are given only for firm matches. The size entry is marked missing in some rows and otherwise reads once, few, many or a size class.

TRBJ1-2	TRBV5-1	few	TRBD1	TGCGCCAGCAGCCCCGGTGGCGACAGGGTCTATGGCTACACCTTC	CASSPGGDRVYGYTF
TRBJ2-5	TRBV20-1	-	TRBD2	TGCAGTGCTCCCCCCACTAGCGGGGGTGAGAATGAGCAGTACTTC	CSAPPTSGGENEQYF
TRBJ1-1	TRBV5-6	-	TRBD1	TGTGCCAGCAGCTTGTGGGACAGGACTGAAGCTTTCTTT	CASSLWDRTEAFF
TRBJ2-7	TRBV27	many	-	TGTGCCAGCATTGGTAGGGACACTTCTTTCTACGAGCAGTACTTC	CASIGRDTSFYEQYF
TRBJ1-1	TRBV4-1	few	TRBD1	TGCGCCAGCAGCCAACTATTAACAGGGGGGAATGAAGCTTTCTTT	CASSQLLTGGNEAFF
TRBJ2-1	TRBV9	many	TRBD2	TGTGCCAGCAGCAAAGCGGGGGGCAATGAGCAGTTCTTC	CASSKAGGNEQFF
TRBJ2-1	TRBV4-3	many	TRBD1	TGCGCCAGCAGCCAAGATGTACCCCCCTCGGGACAGGGTTCTGGTGAGCAGTTCTTC	CASSQDVPPSGQGSGEQFF
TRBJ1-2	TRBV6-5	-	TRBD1	TGTGCCAGCACCTCGACAGGGGCCCATGGCTACACCTTC	CASTSTGAHGYTF
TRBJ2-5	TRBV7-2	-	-	TGTGCCAGCAGCCCGGGACCGACTAACCAAGAGACCCAGTACTTC	CASSPGPTNQETQYF
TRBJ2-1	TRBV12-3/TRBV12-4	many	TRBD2	TGTGCCAGCAGTTTAGGACTAGCGGGGAAGTTCTTC	CASSLGLAGKFF
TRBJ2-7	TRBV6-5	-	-	TGTGCCAGCGGCGAAGGGAAGGTCTACGAGCAGTACTTC	CASGEGKVYEQYF
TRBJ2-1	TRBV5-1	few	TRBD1	TGCGCCAGCAGCTTGGAGGGGACAGGTCGGCGCTACAATGAGCAGTTCTTC	CASSLEGTGRRYNEQFF
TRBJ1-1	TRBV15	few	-	TGTGCCACCAGCTATTTCAGGGTGAACACTGAAGCTTTCTTT	CATSYFRVNTEAFF
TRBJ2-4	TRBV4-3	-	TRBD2	TGCGCCAGCAGCCGTCTGAGCGGGGGGGCCTACAATGAGCAGTACTTC	CASSRLSGGAYNEQYF
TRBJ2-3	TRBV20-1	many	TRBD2	TGCAGTGCTAGAGATATGGGGAGGGCAGATACGCAGTATTTT	CSARDMGRADTQYF
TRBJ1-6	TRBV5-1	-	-	TGCGCCAGCAGCGCGGGACCGAGCAATTCACCCCTCCACTTT	CASSAGPSNSPLHF
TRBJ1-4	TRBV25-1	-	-	TGTGCCAGCCAGGACATGGGAAATGAAAAACTGTTTTTT	CASQDMGNEKLFF
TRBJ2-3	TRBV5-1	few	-	TGCGCCAGCAGCTTACCGACCTCAGATACGCAGTATTTT	CASSLPTSDTQYF
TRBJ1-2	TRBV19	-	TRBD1	TGTGCCAGTAGTCCGACAGGGGGCACAGGGTATGGCTACACCTTC	CASSPTGGTGYGYTF
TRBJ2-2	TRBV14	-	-	TGTGCCAGCAGCCCTTTTTTAAACACCGGGGAGCTGTTTTTT	CASSPFLNTGELFF
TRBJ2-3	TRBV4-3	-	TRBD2	TGCGCCAGCAGCCAAGTCAATACCGGGACTAGCGGGGGGCCCGCAGATACGCAGTATTTT	CASSQVNTGTSGGPADTQYF
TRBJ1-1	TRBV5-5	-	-	TGTGCCAGCAGCGTGGGCGGGAGCGGGCCTGAAGCTTTCTTT	CASSVGGSGPEAFF
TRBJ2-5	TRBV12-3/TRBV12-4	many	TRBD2	TGTGCCAGCAGTTCCCGACTAGCGGGTAGAGAGACCCAGTACTTC	CASSSRLAGRETQYF
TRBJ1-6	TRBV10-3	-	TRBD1	TGTGCCATCAGCCCGGGACAGGGGCATATGGTGGTCTCACCCCTCCACTTT	CAISPGQGHMVVSPLHF
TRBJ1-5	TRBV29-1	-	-	TGCAGCGTTGCAATAGGGGGGGCTGGTCAGCCCCAGCATTTT	CSVAIGGAGQPQHF
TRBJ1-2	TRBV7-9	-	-	TGTGCCAGCAGCTCCCTTCAGGAAGAGTGGGAAATGGCGGGCTACACCTTC	CASSSLQEEWEMAGYTF
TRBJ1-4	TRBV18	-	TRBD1	TGTGCCAGCTCAATACGGACAGGCCTTAATGAAAAACTGTTTTTT	CASSIRTGLNEKLFF
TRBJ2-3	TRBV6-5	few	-	TGTGCCAGCAGTTACAACTCGGCCGGCACAGATACGCAGTATTTT	CASSYNSAGTDTQYF
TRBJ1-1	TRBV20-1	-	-	TGCAGTGCGGACGACAGAAACACTGAAGCTTTCTTT	CSADDRNTEAFF
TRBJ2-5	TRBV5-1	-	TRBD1	TGCGCCAGCAGCGGGACAGGGACCGACCAAGAGACCCAGTACTTC	CASSGTGTDQETQYF
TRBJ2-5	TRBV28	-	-	TGTGCCAGCAGTAGGACATACAATGAACAGTACTTC	CASSRTYNEQYF
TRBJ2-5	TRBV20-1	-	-	TGCCGTGCTAGGGGCGACGAAGAGACCCAGTACTTC	CRARGDEETQYF
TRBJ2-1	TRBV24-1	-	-	TGTGCCACCAGTGATGAACAGCCTGGGAATGAGCAGTTCTTC	CATSDEQPGNEQFF
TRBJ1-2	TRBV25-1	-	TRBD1	TGTGCCAGCAGTACCTGGACAGGATTCGACGATGGCTACACCTTC	CASSTWTGFDDGYTF
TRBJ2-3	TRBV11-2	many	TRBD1	TGTGCCAGCAGGACTTTCGGACAGGGGCTCCCAGATACGCAGTATTTT	CASRTFGQGLPDTQYF
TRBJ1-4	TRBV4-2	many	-	TGTGCCAGCAGCCAAGAGCCGACTGCAACTAATGAAAAACTGTTTTTT	CASSQEPTATNEKLFF
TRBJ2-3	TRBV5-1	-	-	TGCGCCAGCAGCTGGGGTATCTCCACAGATACGCAGTATTTT	CASSWGISTDTQYF
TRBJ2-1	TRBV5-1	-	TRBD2	TGCGCCAGCAGATCGGTGCTAGCGGGGGATCGGGAGCAGTTCTTC	CASRSVLAGDREQFF
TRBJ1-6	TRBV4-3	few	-	TGCGCCAGCAGCCAAGGCCCTGGTAATTCACCCCTCCACTTT	CASSQGPGNSPLHF
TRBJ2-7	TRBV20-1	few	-	TGCAGTGCTAGAGATACGAGCTCCTACGAGCAGTACTTC	CSARDTSSYEQYF
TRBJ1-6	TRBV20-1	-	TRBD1	TGCAGTGCTAGACTCGACCGGGACAGGGGGGCCTATAATTCACCCCTCCACTTT	CSARLDRDRGAYNSPLHF
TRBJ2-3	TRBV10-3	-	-	TGTGCCACCCTCGTGGGGGCCGGCACAGATACGCAGTATTTT	CATLVGAGTDTQYF
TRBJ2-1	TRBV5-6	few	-	TGTGCCAGCAGAGCTTGGGACGGGATTAGGTTGGGTGAGCAGTTCTTC	CASRAWDGIRLGEQFF
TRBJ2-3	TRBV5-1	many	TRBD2	TGCGCCAGCAGCCTGGGACTAGCGGTAGATACGCAGTATTTT	CASSLGLAVDTQYF
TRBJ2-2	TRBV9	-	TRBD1	TGTGCCAGCAGGGGAGATGGGACAGGGGGCACCGGGGAGCTGTTTTTT	CASRGDGTGGTGELFF
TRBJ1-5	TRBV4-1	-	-	TGCGCCAGCAGCGTCCATGCAAGGGGGAATCAGCCCCAGCATTTT	CASSVHARGNQPQHF
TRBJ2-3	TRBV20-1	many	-	TGCAGTGCGGGGAGGACTGATACGCAGTATTTT	CSAGRTDTQYF
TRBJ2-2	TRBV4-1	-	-	TGCGCCAGCAGCCAAGATTCCGGGGATCAGAGCGGGGAGCTGTTTTTT	CASSQDSGDQSGELFF
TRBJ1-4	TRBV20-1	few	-	TGCAGTGCTAGAGCCTCTACAGGGCCCGCCACGGAGGAAAAACTGTTTTTT	CSARASTGPATEEKLFF
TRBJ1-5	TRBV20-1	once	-	TGCAGTGCTAGCGACTTTCGAAGGGGTGGGAATCAGCCCCAGCATTTT	CSASDFRRGGNQPQHF
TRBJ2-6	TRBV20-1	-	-	TGCAGTGCTAGAGGGGAGGAGGGCACCTCTGGGGCCAACGTCCTGACTTTC	CSARGEEGTSGANVLTF
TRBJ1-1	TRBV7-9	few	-	TGTGCCAGCAGCGAGGGACCGTCGAAGGGGGCTTTCTTT	CASSEGPSKGAFF
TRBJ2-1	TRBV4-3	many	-	TGCGCCAGCAGCCAAGACCTCTACAATGAGCAGTTCTTC	CASSQDLYNEQFF
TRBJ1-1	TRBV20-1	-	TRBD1	TGCAGTGCTTCCCGGACAGGGAACACTGAAGCTTTCTTT	CSASRTGNTEAFF
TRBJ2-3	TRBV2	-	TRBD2	TGTGCCAGCGACGGGCGGGGGGTCCAGCCCGATACGCAGTATTTT	CASDGRGVQPDTQYF
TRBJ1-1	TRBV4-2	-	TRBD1	TGTGCCAGCAGCCTACACCAGGGGGCGGGGAACACTGAAGCTTTCTTT	CASSLHQGAGNTEAFF
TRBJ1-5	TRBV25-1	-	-	TGTGCCAGCGCGGAAAGGGGATCCAATCAGCCCCAGCATTTT	CASAERGSNQPQHF
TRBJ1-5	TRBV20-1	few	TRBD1	TGCAGTGCTCCTGGGACAGGGGGCAGCAATCAGCCCCAGCATTTT	CSAPGTGGSNQPQHF
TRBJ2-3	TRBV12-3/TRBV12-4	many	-	TGTGCCAGCAGTTTAGTGTACACAGATACGCAGTATTTT	CASSLVYTDTQYF
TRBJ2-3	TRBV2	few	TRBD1	TGTGCCAGCAGCCTCACCGACAGGGGGCGAAAAGATACGCAGTATTTT	CASSLTDRGRKDTQYF